The 20 T cell receptor beta chains listed next were all sequenced from one sample in a study of T cell repertoires and HLA-DP antigens. Repertoires were generated with immunoSEQ multiplex PCR, while TCRdb's copy carries only in-frame clones and drops some. This table has around 100,000 clones, more than 85% appearing once. Their cognate antigens are unknown. The specimen was CD4+ T cells from PBMCs. The receptors derive from a woman younger than 35 in good health and CMV-seronegative.

The rearrangement links TRBV6-5 to TRBJ1-1, with D tentatively TRBD1 (5 bases). This CDR3 has 15 residues. Trimming pared 0 bases from V and 0 bases from J, leaving 8 bases between. Per germline, CDR1 MNHEY and CDR2 SVGAGI. The CDR3: CASSYSQGMNTEAFF. CDR3 nucleotides: TGTGCCAGCAGTTACTCGCAGGGCATGAACACTGAAGCTTTCTTT.

The chain uses TRBV6-1 and TRBJ2-5; perhaps TRBD1 as D (5 bases). Germline loops: CDR1 MNHNS, CDR2 SASEGT. Trimming left V 7 bases short and J 2 bases short, with 14 bases between. The CDR3 has 14 residues. CDR3 sequence (DNA): TGTGCCAGCACCCTGGGGCACGCGCAAGAGACCCAGTACTTC. It is translated as CASTLGHAQETQYF.

The CDR3 sequence is CALSGKETQYF. The CDR3 DNA sequence: TGTGCCCTAAGCGGGAAAGAGACCCAGTACTTC. The V gene is TRBV28, the J gene TRBJ2-5; the match to TRBD2 covers 7 bases. This CDR3 region has 11 residues. V lost 11 bases and J lost 3; bases outside the gene matches: 3. Germline assignment: CDR1 MDHEN and CDR2 SYDVKM.

The V gene is TRBV4-1, the J gene TRBJ2-1; TRBD2 is a possible D gene (5 bases). Germline lookup yields CDR1 MGHRA and CDR2 YSYEKL. This CDR3 spans 12 amino acids. The V and J ends lost 0 bases and 10 bases respectively, with 7 bases between them. The CDR3 DNA reads as TGCGCCAGCAGCCAAGAAAAGCGGGAGCAGTTCTTC. It codes for CASSQEKREQFF.

The gene calls are TRBV7-9 and TRBJ2-1; D remains unclear. Germline CDR1 and CDR2: SEHNR and FQNEAQ (reference sequence). The CDR3 contains 16 residues. The ends were cut back, 1 base at V and 6 bases at J, with 16 bases in the middle. The CDR3 DNA sequence: TGTGCCAGCAGCTTAGAGACTTCCGTCCGCACCAATGAGCAGTTCTTC. This translates into CASSLETSVRTNEQFF.

The chain links TRBV6-5 to TRBJ1-2, with D possibly matching TRBD1 (5 bases). The CDR3 contains 15 residues. V was pared by 7 bases and J by 5 bases, with 20 bases between. Germline CDR1 MNHEY, CDR2 SVGAGI. This CDR3 is CASTQVGGQRYGYTF. In DNA form, the CDR3 reads TGTGCCAGCACCCAGGTGGGGGGTCAGCGGTATGGCTACACCTTC.

This chain connects TRBV19 to TRBJ1-4; 10 bases are shared with TRBD1. From germline, CDR1 is LNHDA and CDR2 SQIVND (reference sequence). This CDR3 is built from 17 residues. V lost 5 bases, J lost 2 bases, and 8 bases stayed unmatched. The CDR3 DNA follows: TGTGCCAGTAGTCCCCTGGACAGGGGGTCGACTAATGAAAAACTGTTTTTT. This translates into CASSPLDRGSTNEKLFF.

This chain uses TRBV6-5 with TRBJ1-4; tentatively, D is TRBD1 (5 bases). This CDR3 region has 12 residues. The germline V gene encodes CDR1 MNHEY and CDR2 SVGAGI. V was pared by 4 bases and J by 7 bases, with 7 bases between. CDR3 nucleotide sequence: TGTGCCAGCAGTTTTAGGGGTGAAAAACTGTTTTTT. Amino acid sequence: CASSFRGEKLFF.

V usage is TRBV29-1 and J usage is TRBJ1-4; TRBD1 agrees at 7 bases. The V segment lost 5 bases and the J segment 3 bases; nucleotides outside the gene matches: 12. The germline CDR1 and CDR2 sequences are SQVTM and ANQGSEA. This CDR3 has 16 amino acids. DNA for the CDR3: TGCAGCGTTAGTCGTGCTCGGGGACAGTCTAATGAAAAACTGTTTTTT. Translation gives CSVSRARGQSNEKLFF.

The J gene is TRBJ2-5, the V gene TRBV5-1; D could derive from TRBD1 or TRBD2 (6 bases each). V was clipped by 4 bases and J by 3 bases, with 16 bases between them. The germline gives CDR1 SGHRS, CDR2 YFSETQ. This CDR3 region has 15 residues. The DNA of the CDR3 is TGCGCCAGCAGCCCCAGGGGCGGGACGGAAGAGACCCAGTACTTC. Translation: CASSPRGGTEETQYF. The full variable domain, completed using reference TRBV5-1 and TRBJ2-5, is KAGVTQTPRYLIKTRGQQVTLSCSPISGHRSVSWYQQTPGQGLQFLFEYFSETQRNKGNFPGRFSGRQFSNSRSEMNVSTLELGDSALYLCASSPRGGTEETQYFGPGTRLLVL.

The rearrangement links TRBV4-1 to TRBJ1-3; tentative D call: TRBD1 (5 bases). The CDR3 covers 17 residues. Germline-derived CDR1 and CDR2 are MGHRA and YSYEKL. V was clipped by 3 bases and J by 0 bases, with 15 bases between them. CDR3 nucleotides: TGCGCCAGCAGCCATCCCCGGGACGGATCCTCTGGAAACACCATATATTTT. Amino acid sequence: CASSHPRDGSSGNTIYF.

The rearrangement uses TRBV7-9 and TRBJ2-7, with 7 bases fitting TRBD1. Germline CDR1 and CDR2: SEHNR and FQNEAQ (reference sequence). Losses at the gene ends were 2 bases for V and 6 bases for J; bases not matched to a gene: 7. There are 14 residues in the CDR3. CDR3 in DNA: TGTGCCAGCAGCTTACCCGCCGGGACAGCCGAGCAGTACGTC. This translates into CASSLPAGTAEQYV.

The chain has TRBV6-5 and TRBJ2-7; D might be TRBD1 or TRBD2, each matching 5 bases. The CDR3 totals 14 residues. Per the germline V gene, CDR1 is MNHEY and CDR2 is SVGAGI. V was pared by 5 bases and J by 1 base, with 12 bases between. In nucleotides, the CDR3 is TGTGCCAGCAGTCTCCGGGACGGATCCTACGAGCAGTACTTC. Residues: CASSLRDGSYEQYF.

This clone was counted once. The V and J genes are TRBV7-9 and TRBJ1-1, with 7 bases identical to TRBD1. V was clipped by 4 bases and J by 4 bases; unmatched bases: 6. Germline CDR1 and CDR2: SEHNR and FQNEAQ (reference sequence). The length of the CDR3 is 14 residues. The CDR3 region has the DNA TGTGCCAGCAGCTCCTCAGGGGGTGGCACTGAAGCTTTCTTT. Residues: CASSSSGGGTEAFF.

The CDR3 is CASRSSENTEAFF. The DNA of the CDR3 is TGTGCCAGCAGAAGCAGCGAGAACACTGAAGCTTTCTTT. V gene TRBV6-6 combines with J gene TRBJ1-1; D is ambiguous. The CDR3 is 13 amino acids. Looked up from germline, CDR1 is MNHNY and CDR2 is SVGAGI (reference sequence). With 6 bases removed from V and 1 base from J, the gap between germline ends came to 9 bases.

The chain has TRBV30 and TRBJ2-7; tentatively, D is TRBD2 (6 bases). V was trimmed by 1 base and J by 3 bases, leaving 16 bases between them. The CDR3 runs to 15 residues. CDR1 and CDR2 (germline): GTSNPN, SVGIG (reference sequence). DNA for the CDR3: TGTGCCTGGAGTGGAGTGGCCGGGAGTGGCTACGAGCAGTACTTC. Its protein product is CAWSGVAGSGYEQYF. The full variable domain, rest sourced from reference TRBV30 and TRBJ2-7, is SQTIHQWPATLVQPVGSPLSLECTVEGTSNPNLYWYRQAAGRGLQLLFYSVGIGQISSEVPQNLSASRPQDRQFILSSKKLLLSDSGFYLCAWSGVAGSGYEQYFGPGTRLTVT.

This CDR3 is CSVEASEVNNEQFF. The CDR3 nucleotides read TGCAGCGTTGAGGCTAGCGAAGTAAACAATGAGCAGTTCTTC. J is TRBJ2-1 and V is TRBV29-1, with a possible D match to TRBD2 (6 bases). The CDR3 sequence is 14 residues long. Trimming left V 3 bases short and J 5 bases short, with 14 bases between. CDR1 and CDR2 (germline): SQVTM, ANQGSEA.

V usage is TRBV7-3 and J usage is TRBJ2-1; TRBD2 matches 7 bases. This CDR3 has 12 amino acids. V lost 5 bases and J lost 11; bases outside the gene matches: 6. Germline V CDR1 and CDR2: SGHTA, FQGTGA. CDR3 DNA: TGTGCCAGCAGCGCTCGAGCGGGGCAGCAGTTCTTC. This gives the protein CASSARAGQQFF. The whole variable domain, filled in from reference TRBV7-3 and TRBJ2-1, reads GAGVSQTPSNKVTEKGKYVELRCDPISGHTALYWYRQSLGQGPEFLIYFQGTGAADDSGLPNDRFFAVRPEGSVSTLKIQRTERGDSAVYLCASSARAGQQFFGPGTRLTVL.

This chain joins TRBV9 and TRBJ2-1; 13 bases are shared with TRBD2. V was clipped by 3 bases and J by 7 bases; unmatched bases: 7. In germline, CDR1 is SGDLS, CDR2 YYNGEE. The CDR3 consists of 16 residues. The CDR3 region has the DNA TGTGCCAGCAGCGCTGGACTAGCGGGAGTTTATAATGAGCAGTTCTTC. Residues: CASSAGLAGVYNEQFF.

The chain uses TRBV18 and TRBJ1-5; 11 bases are shared with TRBD1. With V trimmed by 5 bases and J by 5 bases, 8 bases remained unmatched. The CDR3 has 16 residues. Germline CDR1 is KGHSH and CDR2 is LQKENI. The CDR3 here is CASSNTGTGGYQPQHF. CDR3 nucleotide sequence: TGTGCCAGCTCAAATACCGGGACAGGGGGTTATCAGCCCCAGCATTTT.